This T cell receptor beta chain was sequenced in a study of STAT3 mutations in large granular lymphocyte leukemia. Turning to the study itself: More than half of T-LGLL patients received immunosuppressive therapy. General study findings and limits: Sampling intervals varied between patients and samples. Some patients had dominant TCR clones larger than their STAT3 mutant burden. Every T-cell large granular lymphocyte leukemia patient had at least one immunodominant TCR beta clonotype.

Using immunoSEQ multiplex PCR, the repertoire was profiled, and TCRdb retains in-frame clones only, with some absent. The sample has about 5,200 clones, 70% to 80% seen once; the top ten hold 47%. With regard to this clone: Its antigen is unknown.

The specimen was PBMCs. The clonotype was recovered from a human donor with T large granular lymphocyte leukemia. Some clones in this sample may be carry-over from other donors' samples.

The CDR3 DNA reads TGTGCCAGCAGTCCTCCAGGGGGCGCGGGCAATCAGCCCCAGCATTTT. Protein sequence: CASSPPGGAGNQPQHF. The chain joins TRBV28 to TRBJ1-5; 8 bases fit TRBD1. CDR3 length: 16 amino acids. Losses at the gene ends were 5 bases for V and 2 bases for J; bases not matched to a gene: 8. Germline values: CDR1 MDHEN, CDR2 SYDVKM.